The 26 T cell receptor beta chains listed next were all sequenced from one sample in a study of shared T cell receptors in the human thymus. Assay: immunoSEQ multiplex PCR; the TCRdb copy retains only in-frame clones and omits some. The profile shows about 710,000 clones, around 87% of them singletons. These same records also appear under a second study, on human thymus T cells.

The specimen was thymocytes. These receptor sequences come from a boy under two years old with a congenital heart defect.

As regards this clone: Other DNA sequences in this sample translate to the same CDR3. J is TRBJ1-6 and V is TRBV15; weak D call: TRBD1 (5 bases). V was pared by 0 bases and J by 0 bases, with 15 bases between. Looked up from germline, CDR1 is LNHNV and CDR2 is YYDKDF (reference sequence). The CDR3 runs to 19 residues. The CDR3 reads CATSRDRGLMSSYNSPLHF. The CDR3 DNA sequence: TGTGCCACCAGCAGAGATCGGGGACTCATGAGCTCCTATAATTCACCCCTCCACTTT.

The chain combines TRBV4-3 with TRBJ2-1, with D tentatively TRBD1 (8 bases). The CDR3 is made up of 22 amino acids. Germline assignment: CDR1 LGHNA and CDR2 YSLEER. V was shortened by 3 bases and J by 0 bases, with 30 bases between the two germline ends. The CDR3 loop reads CASSQTGTGGTTSKSSYNEQFF. The CDR3 DNA is TGCGCCAGCAGCCAGACTGGTACAGGGGGAACGACTAGCAAATCCTCCTACAATGAGCAGTTCTTC.

Details on this clone: Distinct nucleotide sequences in the sample also encode this CDR3. This rearrangement joins TRBV6-5 to TRBJ2-7; D perhaps matches TRBD2 (6 bases). V lost 0 bases, J lost 4 bases, and 10 bases lay in between. CDR3 length: 14 amino acids. Germline V gene lookup returns CDR1 MNHEY and CDR2 SVGAGI. The CDR3 region is CASSYSGGGYEQYF. The CDR3 nucleotides are TGTGCCAGCAGTTACTCGGGAGGCGGGTACGAGCAGTACTTC.

The CDR3 region is CASSTNLAGGRTYEQYF. CDR3 nucleotides: TGCGCCAGCAGCACCAACCTAGCGGGCGGGAGAACCTACGAGCAGTACTTC. The rearrangement links TRBV5-1 to TRBJ2-7; 8 bases match TRBD2. V dropped 4 bases and J dropped 2; count of bases not matched to a gene: 14. This CDR3 contains 17 residues. Germline assignment: CDR1 SGHRS and CDR2 YFSETQ.

J is TRBJ2-7 and V is TRBV14, with 12 bases aligning to TRBD2. The length of the CDR3 is 15 residues. Looked up from germline, CDR1 is SGHDN and CDR2 is FVKESK. Trimming cost V 3 bases and J 7 bases; bases outside gene matches: 7. CDR3 nucleotides: TGTGCCAGCAGCCACCGGACTAGCGGGGAATCGGAGCAGTACTTC. Residues: CASSHRTSGESEQYF.

V is TRBV9 and J is TRBJ2-3, with TRBD2 matching 8 bases. Trimming removed 2 bases from V and 4 bases from J; junction bases left unmatched: 3. This CDR3 spans 14 amino acids. Germline CDR1 reads SGDLS; CDR2 reads YYNGEE. Written as DNA, the CDR3 is TGTGCCAGCAGCGTCGGGGGGGCCCCAGATACGCAGTATTTT. Protein: CASSVGGAPDTQYF.

This clone occurred a few times. This chain joins TRBV7-9 and TRBJ2-2; 7 nucleotides agree with TRBD1. Germline V gives CDR1 SEHNR, CDR2 FQNEAQ (reference sequence). CDR3 length: 14 amino acids. J lost 8 bases, V lost 1 base, and 4 bases had no gene match. Here the CDR3 reads CASSLGQGKGELFF. The CDR3 DNA is TGTGCCAGCAGCTTAGGACAGGGTAAAGGGGAGCTGTTTTTT.

The CDR3 DNA reads as TGTGCCAGCAGCTCGAAGCTCCCGGAGGCCAAAAACATTCAGTACTTC. Its protein is CASSSKLPEAKNIQYF. The rearrangement uses TRBV5-6 and TRBJ2-4; D is unclear. The germline V gene encodes CDR1 SGHDT and CDR2 YYEEEE. The CDR3 sequence is 16 residues long. V gave up 3 bases and J gave up 1 base, with 14 bases separating them. Supplemented by reference TRBV5-6 and TRBJ2-4, the full variable domain reads DAGVTQSPTHLIKTRGQQVTLRCSPKSGHDTVSWYQQALGQGPQFIFQYYEEEERQRGNFPDRFSGHQFPNYSSELNVNALLLGDSALYLCASSSKLPEAKNIQYFGAGTRLSVL.

This rearrangement joins TRBV7-9 to TRBJ2-7; TRBD2 is a possible D gene (6 bases). The CDR3 is 13 amino acids. Trimming took off 3 bases at V and 6 bases at J, with 12 bases between the two ends. From germline, CDR1 is SEHNR and CDR2 FQNEAQ (reference sequence). CDR3 residues: CASSFLWGGEQYF. Written as DNA, the CDR3 is TGTGCCAGCAGCTTTTTGTGGGGAGGCGAGCAGTACTTC.

This clone appeared a few times. The V call is TRBV6-5, the J call TRBJ1-3; 7 bases are shared with TRBD1. V shed 2 bases, J shed 3 bases, and the junction held 4 bases outside the gene matches. CDR1 is MNHEY, CDR2 SVGAGI, per germline. CDR3 size: 15 residues. The CDR3 sequence is CASSYADRDGNTIYF. DNA of the CDR3: TGTGCCAGCAGTTACGCTGACAGGGATGGAAACACCATATATTTT.

The V and J genes are TRBV15 and TRBJ1-2; 7 positions agree with TRBD1. Trimming cost V 4 bases and J 7 bases; bases outside gene matches: 9. The CDR3 spans 14 residues. Germline CDR1 and CDR2: LNHNV and YYDKDF (reference sequence). Here the CDR3 reads CATSTNDREAGYTF. The CDR3 bases are TGTGCCACCAGCACAAACGACAGGGAGGCTGGCTACACCTTC. The whole variable domain, remainder taken from reference TRBV15 and TRBJ1-2, is DAMVIQNPRYQVTQFGKPVTLSCSQTLNHNVMYWYQQKSSQAPKLLFHYYDKDFNNEADTPDNFQSRRPNTSFCFLDIRSPGLGDTAMYLCATSTNDREAGYTFGSGTRLTVV.

V and J are TRBV29-1 and TRBJ1-2; 7 nucleotides agree with TRBD1. CDR1 SQVTM and CDR2 ANQGSEA come from the germline V gene. J was trimmed by 1 base and V by 5 bases; bases with no gene match: 4. The CDR3 runs to 13 residues. The DNA of the CDR3 is TGCAGCGTTAACACAGGGGTTAACTATGGCTACACCTTC. Amino acids: CSVNTGVNYGYTF.

Only one count was recorded for this clone. The genes are TRBV19 and TRBJ2-5, with TRBD1 matching over 12 bases. The CDR3 length is 16 residues. CDR1 and CDR2 from the germline V gene are LNHDA and SQIVND (reference sequence). V lost 5 bases, J lost 4 bases, and 8 bases stayed unmatched. The CDR3 region is CASSPGQGAPPETQYF. DNA of the CDR3: TGTGCCAGTAGTCCGGGACAGGGGGCTCCCCCAGAGACCCAGTACTTC.

This clone was picked up a small number of times. The chain has TRBV4-3 and TRBJ2-3, with 14 nucleotides matching TRBD2. The length of the CDR3 is 19 residues. The V and J ends lost 1 base and 1 base, in that order; junction bases with no gene match: 7. The germline CDR1 and CDR2 sequences are LGHNA and YSLEER. The CDR3 nucleotides are TGCGCCAGCAGCCAAGGACTAGCGGGAGGGCCGAACGGCACAGATACGCAGTATTTT. Translation: CASSQGLAGGPNGTDTQYF.

CDR3 sequence reads: CASSPHRDRAHEQYF. DNA of the CDR3: TGTGCCAGCAGTCCGCACCGGGACAGGGCCCACGAGCAGTACTTC. This chain joins TRBV28 and TRBJ2-7; TRBD1 matches at 9 bases. Germline assignment: CDR1 MDHEN and CDR2 SYDVKM. The length of the CDR3 is 15 residues. J gave up 5 bases and V 5 bases, and 10 bases lay outside the gene matches.

The V gene is TRBV18, the J gene TRBJ1-5, with TRBD1 matching 7 bases. Germline CDR1 KGHSH, CDR2 LQKENI. Trimming removed 5 bases from V and 0 bases from J; junction bases left unmatched: 4. The CDR3 sequence is 15 residues long. CDR3 residues: CASSEDRSSNQPQHF. The CDR3 DNA follows: TGTGCCAGCTCAGAGGACAGGAGTAGCAATCAGCCCCAGCATTTT.

V is TRBV2 and J is TRBJ2-4; D perhaps matches TRBD2 (6 bases). CDR1 is SNHLY, CDR2 FYNNEI, per germline. The CDR3 runs 15 residues. V shed 0 bases and J shed 7 bases, with 13 bases lying between them. Written as DNA, the CDR3 is TGTGCCAGCAGTGAAGCGCGCGGGGTGGGGAACATTCAGTACTTC. Amino acid sequence: CASSEARGVGNIQYF.

The CDR3 protein is CASSPRTSGSYTDTQYF. As DNA, the CDR3 is TGTGCCAGCAGCCCTCGGACTAGTGGTTCCTACACAGATACGCAGTATTTT. The chain joins TRBV7-6 to TRBJ2-3; the match to TRBD2 covers 7 bases. The CDR3 is 17 amino acids. Germline trimming cut 5 bases from V and 2 bases from J; bases unmatched to any gene: 13. The germline CDR1 and CDR2 sequences are SGHVS and FNYEAQ.

The genes are TRBV4-3 and TRBJ1-2; 8 bases align to TRBD1. Germline assignment: CDR1 LGHNA and CDR2 YSLEER. There are 15 residues in the CDR3. The V segment lost 0 bases and the J segment 3 bases; nucleotides outside the gene matches: 3. The CDR3 region is CASSQEGTGHYGYTF. Here the CDR3 DNA reads TGCGCCAGCAGCCAAGAAGGGACAGGTCACTATGGCTACACCTTC.

The chain employs TRBV14 and TRBJ2-5; D is possibly TRBD2 (6 bases). The V and J ends lost 1 base and 2 bases respectively, with 8 bases between them. The CDR3 is 14 amino acids. Germline assignment: CDR1 SGHDN and CDR2 FVKESK. CDR3 loop: CASSQVGGQETQYF. CDR3 bases: TGTGCCAGCAGCCAAGTTGGGGGGCAAGAGACCCAGTACTTC.

The rearrangement joins TRBV27 to TRBJ2-7; TRBD2 matches at 11 bases. The CDR3 is made up of 15 amino acids. Germline CDR1 is MNHEY and CDR2 is SMNVEV (reference sequence). After removal of 8 bases from V and 4 bases from J, the junction contained 10 bases not matched to a gene. CDR3 amino acids: CASASRLAGTYEQYF. For the CDR3, the DNA is TGTGCCAGCGCCTCAAGACTAGCGGGAACGTACGAGCAGTACTTC.

This sequence joins TRBV7-6 and TRBJ2-3; 7 nucleotides agree with TRBD2. With 0 bases clipped from V and 0 bases from J, the junction kept 18 bases outside the gene matches. The CDR3 runs 21 residues. The germline V gene has CDR1 SGHVS and CDR2 FNYEAQ. The CDR3 protein is CASSLAQNRPSSGSSTDTQYF. CDR3 nucleotide sequence: TGTGCCAGCAGCTTAGCGCAAAATCGTCCGTCTAGCGGATCTAGCACAGATACGCAGTATTTT.

The chain uses TRBV5-1 and TRBJ1-2; 9 bases match TRBD1. With V trimmed by 0 bases and J by 4 bases, 4 bases remained unmatched. This CDR3 spans 15 amino acids. Germline CDR1 SGHRS, CDR2 YFSETQ. The DNA for the CDR3 is TGCGCCAGCAGCTTGGGGGGACAGGGCTCCTATGGCTACACCTTC. It codes for CASSLGGQGSYGYTF. Based on the CDR3 plus reference TRBV5-1 and TRBJ1-2, the full variable domain is KAGVTQTPRYLIKTRGQQVTLSCSPISGHRSVSWYQQTPGQGLQFLFEYFSETQRNKGNFPGRFSGRQFSNSRSEMNVSTLELGDSALYLCASSLGGQGSYGYTFGSGTRLTVV.

The V and J genes are TRBV5-5 and TRBJ2-5; 16 bases agree with TRBD2. Germline assignment: CDR1 SGHKS and CDR2 YYEKEE (reference sequence). Germline trimming cut 3 bases from V and 0 bases from J; bases unmatched to any gene: 5. The CDR3 totals 18 residues. The CDR3 bases are TGTGCCAGCAGCTGGGGACTAGCGGGGGGGAACCACCAAGAGACCCAGTACTTC. This encodes CASSWGLAGGNHQETQYF. Based on the CDR3 plus reference TRBV5-5 and TRBJ2-5, the full variable domain is DAGVTQSPTHLIKTRGQQVTLRCSPISGHKSVSWYQQVLGQGPQFIFQYYEKEERGRGNFPDRFSARQFPNYSSELNVNALLLGDSALYLCASSWGLAGGNHQETQYFGPGTRLLVL.

The chain recombines TRBV10-2 with TRBJ2-1, with D possibly matching TRBD2 (6 bases). CDR1 and CDR2 from the germline V gene are WSHSY and SAAADI. With 3 bases removed from V and 8 bases from J, the gap between germline ends came to 23 bases. The CDR3 covers 17 residues. The CDR3 spells CASSDLRTIWAKDEQFF. In nucleotides, the CDR3 is TGCGCCAGCAGTGACTTACGGACTATATGGGCCAAGGATGAGCAGTTCTTC.

The rearrangement joins TRBV9 to TRBJ2-1; TRBD2 aligns across 8 bases. CDR1 and CDR2 (germline): SGDLS, YYNGEE. The CDR3 totals 18 residues. V shed 3 bases and J 4 bases; nucleotides not matched to a gene: 15. The CDR3 coding sequence is TGTGCCAGCAGCGGAACTAGCGGAGGTACGGTTACTTACAATGAGCAGTTCTTC. Protein sequence: CASSGTSGGTVTYNEQFF.